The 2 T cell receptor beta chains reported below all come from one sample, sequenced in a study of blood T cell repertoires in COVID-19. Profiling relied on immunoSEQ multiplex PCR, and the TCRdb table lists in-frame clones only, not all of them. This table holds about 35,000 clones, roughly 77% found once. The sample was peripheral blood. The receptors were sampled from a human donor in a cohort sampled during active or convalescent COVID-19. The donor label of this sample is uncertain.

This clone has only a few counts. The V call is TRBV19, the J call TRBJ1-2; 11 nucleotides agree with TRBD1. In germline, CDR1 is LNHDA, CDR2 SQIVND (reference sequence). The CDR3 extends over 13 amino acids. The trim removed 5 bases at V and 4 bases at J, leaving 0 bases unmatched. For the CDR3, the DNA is TGTGCCAGTAGTGGGACAGGGGGCTATGGCTACACCTTC. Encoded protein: CASSGTGGYGYTF.

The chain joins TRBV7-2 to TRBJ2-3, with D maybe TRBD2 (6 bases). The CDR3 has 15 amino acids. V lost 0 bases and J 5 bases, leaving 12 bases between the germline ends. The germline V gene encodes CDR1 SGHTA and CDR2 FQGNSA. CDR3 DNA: TGTGCCAGCAGCTTAGCGGGAGGTGTGGGAGATACGCAGTATTTT. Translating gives CASSLAGGVGDTQYF.